One TCR beta chain is described in this entry. Its antigen is undetermined. The CDR3 has 16 amino acids. Trimming removed 4 bases from V and 6 bases from J; junction bases left unmatched: 9. CDR1 MNHNY and CDR2 SVGAGI come from the germline V gene (reference sequence). Reverse transcription of roughly 0.5 to 1 ug RNA was carried out with random hexamers. The authors amplified TCR beta CDR3 across 54 Vbeta and 13 Jbeta using immunoSEQ multiplex PCR. TCRdb ran MiXCR on the immunoSEQ multiplex PCR reads and lists one entry per CDR3 protein. The sample holds 67,000 or so distinct CDR3 sequences, 85% to 95% seen once. The data were taken from a study of CD8 T cells in Susac syndrome. General study findings and limits: The CD4+ T cell repertoire of patients with Susac syndrome showed no detectable clonal expansion.

The sequence came from a human donor with Susac syndrome. The specimen was CD4+ T cells from PBMCs. V usage is TRBV6-6 and J usage is TRBJ1-5; 10 nucleotides agree with TRBD1. DNA for the CDR3: TGTGCCAGCAGTTCCGACCCGGACAGGGGGGGTCAGCCCCAGCATTTT. It yields the protein CASSSDPDRGGQPQHF.